This T cell receptor beta chain was sequenced during a study of blood T cell repertoires in COVID-19. Study information: The United States, Italy and Spain supplied acute and convalescent COVID-19 samples. The cDNA or gDNA used as material had been derived from T cells, B-cell-depleted T cells, or PBMCs.

This clone was seen a single time. In the original processing: Reference gene primer amplification gave estimated nucleated cell counts. Sequencing was performed with immunoSEQ multiplex PCR; in TCRdb, only in-frame clones are kept and a portion is missing. For V, J and clone size, that table is used; D and trimming come from the DNA. The sample lists roughly 250,000 clones, about four fifths occurring once. This CDR3 is 13 amino acids long. CDR1 is PRHDT and CDR2 is FYEKMQ in the germline V gene (reference sequence). Between the trimmed V and J ends, which lost 6 bases and 7 bases, there was a span of 13 bases.

Input material: peripheral blood. V gene TRBV13 combines with J gene TRBJ1-5; D might be TRBD1 (5 bases). The sequence came from a man in his fifties with acute or convalescent COVID-19. Here the CDR3 DNA reads TGTGCCAGCAGTCTTAGCGGGGACCAGCCCCAGCATTTT. Amino acids: CASSLSGDQPQHF. The full variable domain, with the rest looked up from reference TRBV13 and TRBJ1-5, is AAGVIQSPRHLIKEKRETATLKCYPIPRHDTVYWYQQGPGQDPQFLISFYEKMQSDKGSIPDRFSAQQFSDYHSELNMSSLELGDSALYFCASSLSGDQPQHFGDGTRLSIL.